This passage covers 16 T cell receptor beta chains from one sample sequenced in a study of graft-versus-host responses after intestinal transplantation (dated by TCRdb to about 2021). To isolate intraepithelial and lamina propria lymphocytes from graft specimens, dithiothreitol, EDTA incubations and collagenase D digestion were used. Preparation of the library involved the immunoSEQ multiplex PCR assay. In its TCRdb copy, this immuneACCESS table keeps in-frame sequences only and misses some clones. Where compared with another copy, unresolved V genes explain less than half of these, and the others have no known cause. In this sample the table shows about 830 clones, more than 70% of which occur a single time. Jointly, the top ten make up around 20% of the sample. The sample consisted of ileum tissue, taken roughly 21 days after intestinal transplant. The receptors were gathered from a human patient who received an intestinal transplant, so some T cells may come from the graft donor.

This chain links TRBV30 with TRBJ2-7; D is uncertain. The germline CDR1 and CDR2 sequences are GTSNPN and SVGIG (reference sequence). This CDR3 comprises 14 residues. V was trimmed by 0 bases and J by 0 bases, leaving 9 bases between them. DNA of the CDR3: TGTGCCTGGAGTGTCATTCTCCTCTCCTACGAGCAGTACTTC. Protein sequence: CAWSVILLSYEQYF.

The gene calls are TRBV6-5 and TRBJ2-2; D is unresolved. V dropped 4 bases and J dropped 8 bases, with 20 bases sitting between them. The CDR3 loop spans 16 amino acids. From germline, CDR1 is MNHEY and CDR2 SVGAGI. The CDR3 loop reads CASSSETQTRSGELFF. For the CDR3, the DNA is TGTGCCAGCAGTTCCGAGACACAAACCCGCTCGGGGGAGCTGTTTTTT.

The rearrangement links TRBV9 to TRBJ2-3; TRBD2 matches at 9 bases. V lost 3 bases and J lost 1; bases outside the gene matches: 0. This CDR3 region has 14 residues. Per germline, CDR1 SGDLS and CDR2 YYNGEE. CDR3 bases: TGTGCCAGCAGCGGACTAGCGGGCACAGATACGCAGTATTTT. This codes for CASSGLAGTDTQYF.

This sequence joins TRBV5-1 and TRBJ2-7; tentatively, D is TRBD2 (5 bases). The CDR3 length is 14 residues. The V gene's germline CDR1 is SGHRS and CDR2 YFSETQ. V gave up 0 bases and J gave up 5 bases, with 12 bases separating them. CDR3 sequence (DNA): TGCGCCAGCAGCTTGGGACGGGGATCCGACGAGCAGTACTTC. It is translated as CASSLGRGSDEQYF.

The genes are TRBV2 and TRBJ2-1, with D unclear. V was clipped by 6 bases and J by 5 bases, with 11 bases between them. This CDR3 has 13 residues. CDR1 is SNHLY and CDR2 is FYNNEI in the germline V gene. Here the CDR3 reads CASRWPGNNEQFF. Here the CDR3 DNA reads TGTGCCAGCAGGTGGCCAGGCAACAATGAGCAGTTCTTC.

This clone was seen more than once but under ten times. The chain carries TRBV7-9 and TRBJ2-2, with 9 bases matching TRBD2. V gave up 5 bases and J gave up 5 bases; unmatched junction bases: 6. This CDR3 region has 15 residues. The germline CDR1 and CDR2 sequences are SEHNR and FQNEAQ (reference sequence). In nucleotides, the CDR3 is TGTGCCAGCAGCCTTCCTAGCGGGGATACCGGGGAGCTGTTTTTT. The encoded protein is CASSLPSGDTGELFF.

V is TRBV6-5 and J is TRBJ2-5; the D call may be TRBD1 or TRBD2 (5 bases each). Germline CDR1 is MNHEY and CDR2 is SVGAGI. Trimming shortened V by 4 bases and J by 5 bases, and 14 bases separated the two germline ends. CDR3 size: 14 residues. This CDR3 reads CASSWGQRGETQYF. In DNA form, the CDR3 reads TGTGCCAGCAGTTGGGGCCAGAGGGGCGAGACCCAGTACTTC.

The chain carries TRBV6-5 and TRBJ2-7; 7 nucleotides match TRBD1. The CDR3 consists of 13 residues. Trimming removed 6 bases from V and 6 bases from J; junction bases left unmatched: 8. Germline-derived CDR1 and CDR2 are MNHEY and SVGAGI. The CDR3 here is CASSRIQGSEQYF. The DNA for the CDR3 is TGTGCCAGCAGCCGTATACAGGGGAGCGAGCAGTACTTC.

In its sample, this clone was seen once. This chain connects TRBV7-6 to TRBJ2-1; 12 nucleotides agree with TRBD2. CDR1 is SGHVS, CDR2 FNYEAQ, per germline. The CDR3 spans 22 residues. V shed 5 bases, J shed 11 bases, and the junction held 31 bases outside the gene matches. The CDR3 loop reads CASSEALIRDNPGTSGPNQQFF. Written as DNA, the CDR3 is TGTGCCAGCAGCGAGGCCCTGATAAGGGACAACCCCGGGACTAGCGGGCCAAATCAGCAGTTCTTC.

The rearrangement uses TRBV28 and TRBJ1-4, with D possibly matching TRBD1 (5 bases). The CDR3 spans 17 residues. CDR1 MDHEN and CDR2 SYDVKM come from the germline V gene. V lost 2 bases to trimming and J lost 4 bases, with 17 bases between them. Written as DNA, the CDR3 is TGTGCCAGCAGTTTAAACAGGAAGACGAAGGTTAATGAAAAACTGTTTTTT. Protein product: CASSLNRKTKVNEKLFF.

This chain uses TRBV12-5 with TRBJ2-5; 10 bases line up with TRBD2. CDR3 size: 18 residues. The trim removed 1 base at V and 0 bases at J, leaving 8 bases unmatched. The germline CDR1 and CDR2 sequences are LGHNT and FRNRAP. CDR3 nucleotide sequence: TGTGCTAGTGGTTTGGGGAGCGGGAGGGAATCATACCAAGAGACCCAGTACTTC. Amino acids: CASGLGSGRESYQETQYF.

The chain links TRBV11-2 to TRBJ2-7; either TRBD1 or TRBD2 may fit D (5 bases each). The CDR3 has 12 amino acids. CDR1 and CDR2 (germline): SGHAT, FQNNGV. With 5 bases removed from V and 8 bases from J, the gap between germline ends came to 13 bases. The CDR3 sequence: CASSPRGYKQYF. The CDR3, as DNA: TGTGCCAGCAGCCCGAGGGGTTACAAGCAGTACTTC.

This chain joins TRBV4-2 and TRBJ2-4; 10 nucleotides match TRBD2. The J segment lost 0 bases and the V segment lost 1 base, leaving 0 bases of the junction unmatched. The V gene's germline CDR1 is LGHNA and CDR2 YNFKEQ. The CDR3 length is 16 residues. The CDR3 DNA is TGTGCCAGCAGCCAAGGACTAGCGGGAGCCAAAAACATTCAGTACTTC. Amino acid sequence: CASSQGLAGAKNIQYF.

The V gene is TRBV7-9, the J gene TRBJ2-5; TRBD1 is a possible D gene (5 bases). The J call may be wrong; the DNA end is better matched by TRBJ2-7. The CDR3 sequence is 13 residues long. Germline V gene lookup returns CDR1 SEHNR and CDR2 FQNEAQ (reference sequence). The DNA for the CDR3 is TGTGCCAGCAGCCCCGACTCAGGGAACGAGCAGTACTTC. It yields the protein CASSPDSGNEQYF.

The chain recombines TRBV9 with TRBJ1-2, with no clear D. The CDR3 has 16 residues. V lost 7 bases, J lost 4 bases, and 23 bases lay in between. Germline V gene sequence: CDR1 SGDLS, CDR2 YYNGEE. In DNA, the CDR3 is TGTGCCAGCTATCCACGGTACTCAAGGAGGACCTATGGCTACACCTTC. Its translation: CASYPRYSRRTYGYTF. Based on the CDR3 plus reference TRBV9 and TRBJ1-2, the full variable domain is DSGVTQTPKHLITATGQRVTLRCSPRSGDLSVYWYQQSLDQGLQFLIQYYNGEERAKGNILERFSAQQFPDLHSELNLSSLELGDSALYFCASYPRYSRRTYGYTFGSGTRLTVV.

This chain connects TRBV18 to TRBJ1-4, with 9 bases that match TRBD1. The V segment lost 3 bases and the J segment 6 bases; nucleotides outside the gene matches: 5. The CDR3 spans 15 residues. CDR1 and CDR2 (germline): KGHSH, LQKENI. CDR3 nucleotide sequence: TGTGCCAGCTCACCGCCGGACAGGGGAGATGAAAAACTGTTTTTT. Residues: CASSPPDRGDEKLFF.